The entry below gives a single T cell receptor beta chain sequence along with its context. What it recognizes is unknown. Germline lookup yields CDR1 MNHEY and CDR2 SMNVEV (reference sequence). V shed 4 bases and J 10 bases; nucleotides not matched to a gene: 15. This CDR3 is built from 16 residues. This entry is derived from a study of CD8 T cells in ankylosing spondylitis. The TCR beta libraries were generated through quantitative 5'-RACE incorporating molecular barcodes. TCRdb reprocessed the 5' RACE reads via MiXCR and lists one record per CDR3 protein. The sample has 250,000 to 350,000 distinct CDR3 sequences; 7.5% to 9% are singletons. Study conclusions and caveats: The study identified a TCR beta motif of 7 or 8 highly homologous variants that appeared characteristic of ankylosing spondylitis blood. There was reportedly significant enrichment of clones that were disease-linked in matched ankylosing spondylitis synovial fluid.

This chain joins TRBV27 and TRBJ2-1; 8 bases align to TRBD1. This TCR was recovered from a male donor with ankylosing spondylitis. The sequenced sample was blood, either unsorted or a sorted T cell fraction (not recorded which). CDR3 bases: TGTGCCAGCAGTTCATTTCCAGGGGGCGCGAAGGGCGAGCAGTTCTTC. It codes for CASSSFPGGAKGEQFF.